The 3 T cell receptor beta chains below were found in one sample sequenced in a study of beta chain features in type 1 diabetes. Findings of the study overall: All four CD4+ subsets of Type 1 diabetes patients contained TCRB CDR3s that were moderately but significantly shorter.

For these receptors, no antigen is known. Reverse transcribing all isolated RNA meant expressed TCRB transcripts were sequenced. Data came from immunoSEQ multiplex PCR; TCRdb stores just in-frame clones and leaves some out. The sample records 100,000 to 150,000 clones, around 17% being singletons. Sequenced input: central memory CD4+ T cells from blood. These receptors were collected from a man under 40 with type 1 diabetes.

This chain connects TRBV28 to TRBJ1-5; 9 positions match TRBD1. The J segment lost 6 bases and the V segment lost 4 bases, leaving 7 bases of the junction unmatched. The CDR3 has 15 residues. Germline V gene lookup returns CDR1 MDHEN and CDR2 SYDVKM. Here the CDR3 reads CASSSGTGRVQPQHF. The CDR3 DNA sequence: TGTGCCAGCAGTTCTGGGACAGGGCGCGTTCAGCCCCAGCATTTT.

This clone was picked up a small number of times. Being one base from a much bigger clone, this may be a read error. V usage is TRBV29-1 and J usage is TRBJ2-1; TRBD2 matches 8 bases. The CDR3 is 15 amino acids. Germline V gene data show CDR1 as SQVTM and CDR2 as ANQGSEA. V gave up 4 bases and J gave up 5 bases; unmatched junction bases: 10. CDR3 DNA sequence: TGCAGCGTTGGCTGGGCCGGGGGGGCCAACAATGAGCAGTTCTTC. Amino acids: CSVGWAGGANNEQFF.

The rearrangement joins TRBV6-5 to TRBJ1-5; D remains ambiguous. The CDR3 loop spans 13 amino acids. Germline CDR1 and CDR2: MNHEY and SVGAGI. The V end lost 2 bases, the J end lost 7 bases, and 9 bases lay between the germline ends. In nucleotides, the CDR3 is TGTGCCAGCAGTTACAAGCCCGGCCAGCCCCAGCATTTT. As protein: CASSYKPGQPQHF.